The clone carrying this TCR beta chain was observed a few times. What it binds is unknown. This entry comes from a study of identical twins. V lost 8 bases and J lost 0; bases outside the gene matches: 15. CDR3 length: 18 amino acids. From germline, CDR1 is SGHAT and CDR2 FQNNGV. Unique molecular identifiers were present on the cDNA, which also gained a universal primer site by template switching. TCRdb re-analysed the 5' RACE reads in MiXCR, keeping a single row per CDR3 protein. The table lists some 570,000 distinct CDR3 sequences, 20% to 25% of them singletons, with around 0.47% in the top ten. Study results and limitations: For monozygotic twins, models underestimated out-of-frame TCR alpha sharing.

The same sample was also studied in work on yellow fever vaccine responses in identical twins.

The chain has TRBV11-2 and TRBJ2-1; TRBD1 agrees at 8 bases. What was sequenced was CD4+ T cells sorted from blood. The source is a woman aged 18-35 years in good health. DNA for the CDR3: TGTGCCAGCCGAAAACGGGGACAGGCAGCGTACTCCTACAATGAGCAGTTCTTC. It translates to CASRKRGQAAYSYNEQFF.